Following are 6 T cell receptor beta chains from one sample sequenced in a study of T cells after yellow fever vaccination (dated by TCRdb to about 2019). Taken with the paper, the label for treatment or condition translates to: live attenuated yellow fever vaccine strain. Libraries came from 5' RACE. Sequenced using an Illumina HiSeq 2500. TCRdb reworked the public reads: Q25 trimming with fastp, MiXCR clone assembly, productive beta chains retained. Each record represents a unique CDR3 protein, reported with the most common genes and DNA among its rows. For this sample there are roughly 120,000 distinct CDR3 sequences; more than 5.5% appear just once. In total, the top ten clones hold 2.5% to 3.5% of the sample. Sample: CD4+ T cells sorted from PBMCs, taken about 49 days after the first yellow fever vaccination. These receptors were collected from a man aged 18-30 years who received the YFV17D yellow fever vaccine.

This clonotype was observed at least ten times. V is TRBV6-2 or TRBV6-3 and J is TRBJ2-7; D not certain. The CDR3 spans 13 residues. V dropped 2 bases and J dropped 4 bases, with 9 bases sitting between them. Germline V gene sequence: CDR1 MNHEY, CDR2 SVGEGT. CDR3 region: CASSYESGYEQYF. CDR3 bases: TGTGCCAGCAGTTACGAATCCGGATACGAGCAGTACTTC.

This clonotype was observed at least ten times. The rearrangement links TRBV11-1 to TRBJ2-7; TRBD1 aligns across 10 bases. Germline CDR1 is SGHAT and CDR2 is FQDESV (reference sequence). The CDR3 has 13 residues. V lost 5 bases to trimming and J lost 4 bases; unmatched junction nucleotides: 2. The CDR3 DNA reads TGTGCCAGCAGCCGGACAGGGGGGTACGAGCAGTACGTC. Translated: CASSRTGGYEQYV.

This clonotype was recorded at least ten times. The chain is built from TRBV5-1 and TRBJ2-5; 8 bases match TRBD2. From germline, CDR1 is SGHRS and CDR2 YFSETQ. The CDR3 is 15 residues long. The J segment lost 0 bases and the V segment lost 8 bases, leaving 9 bases of the junction unmatched. Written as DNA, the CDR3 is TGCGCCAGTAGGTTAGCGGGGACAAACCAAGAGACCCAGTACTTC. Its translation is CASRLAGTNQETQYF.

This clonotype appeared many times. The genes are TRBV19 and TRBJ2-1, with TRBD1 matching over 7 bases. This CDR3 contains 14 residues. CDR1 and CDR2 from the germline V gene are LNHDA and SQIVND (reference sequence). J lost 10 bases, V lost 3 bases, and 9 bases had no gene match. Here the CDR3 reads CASSIMQLQGEQFF. The DNA for the CDR3 is TGTGCCAGTAGTATTATGCAGCTACAGGGGGAGCAGTTCTTC.

This clonotype was counted ten times or more. The chain has TRBV2 and TRBJ2-5, with TRBD2 as a possible D gene (5 bases). Trimming removed 3 bases from V and 1 base from J, with 9 bases in between. The CDR3 is 14 residues long. The V gene's germline CDR1 is SNHLY and CDR2 FYNNEI. CDR3 protein: CASSDSGSQETQYF. CDR3 sequence (DNA): TGTGCCAGCAGTGACTCGGGGTCCCAAGAGACCCAGTACTTC.

This clonotype has ten or more counts. The rearrangement links TRBV15 to TRBJ2-5, with D tentatively TRBD1 (6 bases). The CDR3 has 15 amino acids. The germline V and J ends were trimmed by 7 bases and 2 bases, with 17 bases remaining between them. Looked up from germline, CDR1 is LNHNV and CDR2 is YYDKDF (reference sequence). Here the CDR3 reads CATTDTGWRQETQYF. CDR3 DNA: TGTGCCACCACGGATACAGGGTGGAGGCAAGAGACCCAGTACTTC.